The 18 T cell receptor beta chains given below trace back to one sample, sequenced in a study of Ad26.COV2.S vaccination and SARS-CoV-2 variants. The method was immunoSEQ multiplex PCR; TCRdb's version includes in-frame clones alone and lacks a portion of them. The data hold over 400,000 clones, with 92% observed a single time. Indicated treatment: roughly 19 received Ad26.COV2.S at low or high dose, single or two shots; five or six received placebo; per-sample allocation not given. The study sampled participants on day 63 after the first vaccine or placebo injection. The material sequenced was peripheral blood, taken in a trial of Ad26.COV2.S vaccine versus placebo. These receptors were obtained from a person aged 18-65 years who received the Ad26.COV2.S COVID-19 vaccine or a placebo.

The gene calls are TRBV4-3 and TRBJ2-3; D gene uncertain. Trimming cost V 2 bases and J 8 bases, with 20 bases left between them. The length of the CDR3 is 16 residues. Germline CDR1 reads LGHNA; CDR2 reads YSLEER. The CDR3 DNA sequence: TGCGCCAGCAGCCAATACAAGACCCATCCGCGAGGTACGCAGTATTTT. Translating it yields CASSQYKTHPRGTQYF.

The J gene is TRBJ1-2, the V gene TRBV24-1; 7 bases are a match to TRBD1. Germline V CDR1 and CDR2: KGHDR, SFDVKD. V shed 2 bases, J shed 2 bases, and the junction held 1 base outside the gene matches. The CDR3 has 14 amino acids. CDR3 DNA: TGTGCCACCAGTGATTCGGGACAGAACTATGGCTACACCTTC. Residues: CATSDSGQNYGYTF.

The chain uses TRBV9 and TRBJ2-1, with TRBD1 identical over 7 bases. The CDR3 is made up of 15 amino acids. With 3 bases clipped from V and 5 bases from J, the junction kept 8 bases outside the gene matches. Germline assignment: CDR1 SGDLS and CDR2 YYNGEE. The CDR3 DNA reads as TGTGCCAGCAGCGAGACAGGGATCGTCCACAATGAGCAGTTCTTC. Its protein is CASSETGIVHNEQFF. The complete variable domain, with remaining parts taken from reference TRBV9 and TRBJ2-1, reads DSGVTQTPKHLITATGQRVTLRCSPRSGDLSVYWYQQSLDQGLQFLIQYYNGEERAKGNILERFSAQQFPDLHSELNLSSLELGDSALYFCASSETGIVHNEQFFGPGTRLTVL.

The J gene is TRBJ2-1, the V gene TRBV29-1; 7 nucleotides match TRBD2. From germline, CDR1 is SQVTM and CDR2 ANQGSEA. The CDR3 is 14 amino acids. Trimming cost V 3 bases and J 9 bases; bases outside gene matches: 11. CDR3 sequence (DNA): TGCAGCGTTGAGGCAGTCGGCGGGGGAGGTGAGCAGTTCTTC. Translation: CSVEAVGGGGEQFF.

J is TRBJ1-5 and V is TRBV2; TRBD1 aligns across 8 bases. V was pared by 5 bases and J by 1 base, with 1 base of the junction left unmatched. The germline gives CDR1 SNHLY, CDR2 FYNNEI. The CDR3 covers 14 residues. The CDR3, as DNA: TGTGCCAGCAGTCGGGACAGGAGCAATCAGCCCCAGCATTTT. Residues: CASSRDRSNQPQHF.

The V and J genes are TRBV4-1 and TRBJ1-5, with D unresolved. The germline gives CDR1 MGHRA, CDR2 YSYEKL. With 0 bases removed from V and 5 bases from J, the gap between germline ends came to 14 bases. The CDR3 consists of 16 residues. CDR3 protein: CASSQDRRSGYQPQHF. The CDR3 DNA is TGCGCCAGCAGCCAAGACCGTCGGTCAGGATATCAGCCCCAGCATTTT.

This chain uses TRBV12-3 or TRBV12-4 with TRBJ2-3, with D unresolved. Trimming shortened V by 5 bases and J by 0 bases, and 6 bases separated the two germline ends. CDR3 length: 13 amino acids. CDR3 nucleotides: TGTGCCAGCAGTATCTACAGCACAGATACGCAGTATTTT. Amino acids: CASSIYSTDTQYF.

This chain links TRBV6-2 or TRBV6-3 with TRBJ2-7; a possible D gene is TRBD2 (6 bases). V was clipped by 1 base and J by 7 bases, with 8 bases between them. Looked up from germline, CDR1 is MNHEY and CDR2 is SVGEGT. The CDR3 spans 12 residues. In nucleotides, the CDR3 is TGTGCCAGCAGTTACTTAGGGACTGAGCAGTACTTC. Its translation is CASSYLGTEQYF.

The chain carries TRBV15 and TRBJ1-1, with D possibly being TRBD1 (5 bases). Deletions cut 3 bases from V and 3 bases from J, with 14 bases between. Germline V CDR1 and CDR2: LNHNV, YYDKDF (reference sequence). The length of the CDR3 is 15 residues. CDR3 sequence (DNA): TGTGCCACCAGCAGCTCTAAGGGGTCGTACACTGAAGCTTTCTTT. Translated: CATSSSKGSYTEAFF.

V is TRBV20-1 and J is TRBJ2-1; 8 bases are a match to TRBD2. Germline CDR1 is DFQATT and CDR2 is SNEGSKA (reference sequence). The CDR3 covers 15 residues. V gave up 3 bases and J gave up 3 bases; unmatched junction bases: 7. CDR3 in amino acids: CSASERGIVYNEQFF. DNA for the CDR3: TGCAGTGCTAGTGAGCGGGGGATCGTCTACAATGAGCAGTTCTTC.

The DNA for the CDR3 is TGTGCCAGCTCCATCATCACCGAGCAGTACTTC. Its translation: CASSIITEQYF. The V gene is TRBV7-9, the J gene TRBJ2-7; D unresolved. The CDR3 is 11 residues long. V gave up 8 bases and J gave up 6 bases, with 11 bases separating them. The V gene's germline CDR1 is SEHNR and CDR2 FQNEAQ (reference sequence).

Turning to this clone: The same CDR3 also results from other DNA sequences found in this sample. The chain uses TRBV29-1 and TRBJ2-7; D remains unclear. The CDR3 is 10 residues long. Germline V CDR1 and CDR2: SQVTM, ANQGSEA. Trimming pared 4 bases from V and 4 bases from J, leaving 5 bases between. CDR3 residues: CSVGDYEQYF. DNA of the CDR3: TGCAGCGTTGGAGATTACGAGCAGTACTTC.

The gene calls are TRBV6-6 and TRBJ2-6, with D tentatively TRBD2 (5 bases). CDR3 length equals 16 residues. Trimming took off 6 bases at V and 0 bases at J, with 12 bases between the two ends. Germline V gene data show CDR1 as MNHNY and CDR2 as SVGAGI (reference sequence). CDR3 nucleotide sequence: TGTGCCAGCAGGGACCCTAGCTTCTCTGGGGCCAACGTCCTGACTTTC. Encoded protein: CASRDPSFSGANVLTF.

This rearrangement joins TRBV19 to TRBJ2-7; tentative D call: TRBD1 (6 bases). This CDR3 is 13 amino acids long. Germline V CDR1 and CDR2: LNHDA, SQIVND (reference sequence). V lost 6 bases and J lost 0, with 9 bases in between. The CDR3 sequence: CASSGQSSYEQYF. The CDR3 region has the DNA TGTGCCAGTAGCGGACAGTCCTCCTACGAGCAGTACTTC.

CDR3 nucleotide sequence: TGTGCCTGGAGTGATCTCCAGAGATTAGATGAAGCTTTCTTT. It specifies CAWSDLQRLDEAFF. This rearrangement joins TRBV30 to TRBJ1-1; D is unresolved. Germline V CDR1 and CDR2: GTSNPN, SVGIG (reference sequence). V shed 1 base and J shed 7 bases, with 16 bases lying between them. CDR3 length equals 14 residues.

V and J are TRBV5-1 and TRBJ1-6; possible D gene TRBD1, 6 bases. The V end was cut by 4 bases, the J end by 10 bases, with 12 bases between. Germline values: CDR1 SGHRS, CDR2 YFSETQ. This CDR3 contains 13 residues. This CDR3 reads CASSATGTSPLHF. CDR3 sequence (DNA): TGCGCCAGCAGCGCTACAGGGACCTCACCCCTCCACTTT.

The rearrangement joins TRBV2 to TRBJ2-1, with 8 bases that match TRBD2. V shed 6 bases, J shed 4 bases, and the junction held 20 bases outside the gene matches. The CDR3 extends over 19 amino acids. Germline CDR1 SNHLY, CDR2 FYNNEI. CDR3 amino acids: CASSPKPDSSGGGYNEQFF. The CDR3 DNA sequence: TGTGCCAGCAGCCCGAAACCCGACTCTTCGGGAGGGGGATACAATGAGCAGTTCTTC.

V and J are TRBV7-2 and TRBJ1-2, with 7 nucleotides matching TRBD1. This CDR3 contains 14 residues. Per the germline V gene, CDR1 is SGHTA and CDR2 is FQGNSA. Trimming took 4 bases from V and 8 from J; bases not matched to a gene: 10. The CDR3 region is CASSSRQGTGGYTF. CDR3 nucleotide sequence: TGTGCCAGCAGCTCCCGACAGGGTACTGGGGGCTACACCTTC.